Listed below are T cell receptor beta chains from one sample, sequenced in a study of cytomegalovirus exposure and HLA in healthy donors. Profiling relied on immunoSEQ multiplex PCR, and the TCRdb table lists in-frame clones only, not all of them. The data contain around 92,000 clones, roughly 74% of them singletons. The sequenced sample consisted of PBMCs. These receptors all come from a female donor in good health and CMV-seropositive. The CDR3 runs from the conserved cysteine through the conserved F or W. The D gene is left open where the match is weak. Rows give clone size only sometimes, using once, few, many, or a class for an expanded clone.

D gene	clone size	V gene	J gene	CDR3 DNA	CDR3 protein
NA	NA	TRBV29-1	TRBJ2-1	TGCAGTAGTTCAGAGACAATAGTCTACAATGAGCAGTTCTTC	CSSSETIVYNEQFF
TRBD2	NA	TRBV30	TRBJ2-7	TGTGCCTGGAGTGTCCCGAACCGACTGATTGGACTAGCGTATTCCTACGAGCAGTACTTC	CAWSVPNRLIGLAYSYEQYF
NA	NA	TRBV7-3	TRBJ1-2	TGTGCCAGCAGCCCCGACTCTAACTATGGCTACACCTTC	CASSPDSNYGYTF
TRBD2	NA	TRBV6-1	TRBJ2-3	TGTGCCAGCAGACCGGGACTAGCTGGGGCAGATACGCAGTATTTT	CASRPGLAGADTQYF
NA	NA	TRBV10-3	TRBJ1-6	TGTGCCATCAGTGACCTACAGGGCACACATTCACCCCTCCACTTT	CAISDLQGTHSPLHF
NA	NA	TRBV9	TRBJ1-1	TGTGCCAGCAGCCCCCACAGCTCCGGTAACACTGAAGCTTTCTTT	CASSPHSSGNTEAFF
NA	few	TRBV5-1	TRBJ1-4	TGCGCCAGCAGCTGGGGGGGCCAAACTAATGAAAAACTGTTTTTT	CASSWGGQTNEKLFF
NA	NA	TRBV7-2	TRBJ1-2	TGTGCCAGCAGCTTAGGTGGCAGGCAAGAGTATGGCTACACCTTC	CASSLGGRQEYGYTF
TRBD1	NA	TRBV28	TRBJ2-3	TGTGCCAGCAGCCCAAGGGGGCCTACAGGGGGCACAGATACGCAGTATTTT	CASSPRGPTGGTDTQYF
TRBD2	NA	TRBV30	TRBJ2-1	TGTGCCTGGAGTGACGGGACTAGCGGGGGGGCCCGGCAGTTCTTC	CAWSDGTSGGARQFF
TRBD1	NA	TRBV6-5	TRBJ2-7	TGTGCCAGCAGTAAACCGGGACAGGGCTACGAGCAGTACTTC	CASSKPGQGYEQYF
TRBD2	NA	TRBV5-1	TRBJ2-3	TGCGCCAGCAGCTTGGCTAATAGCGGGACCAGGGGCACAGATACGCAGTATTTT	CASSLANSGTRGTDTQYF
TRBD1	NA	TRBV28	TRBJ1-6	TGTGCCAGCAGTCGTCCGGGACAGGCGAATTCACCCCTCCACTTT	CASSRPGQANSPLHF
NA	few	TRBV19	TRBJ1-1	TGTGCCAGTAGTATTCCCAGGAACACTGAAGCTTTCTTT	CASSIPRNTEAFF
TRBD2	NA	TRBV7-7	TRBJ2-2	TGTGCTACCAGACTAGCGGGAAACACCGGGGAGCTGTTTTTT	CATRLAGNTGELFF
TRBD1	NA	TRBV7-2	TRBJ2-7	TGTGCCAGCAGCCCCCGGACAGGATTCTCCTACGAGCAGTACTTC	CASSPRTGFSYEQYF
TRBD2	few	TRBV13	TRBJ2-7	TGTGCCAGCAGCTCCCTAGCGGGATTTTCCTACGAGCAGTACTTC	CASSSLAGFSYEQYF
TRBD2	NA	TRBV5-1	TRBJ2-1	TGCGCCAGCAGCCTCAGACTAGCGGGGAACAATGAGCAGTTCTTC	CASSLRLAGNNEQFF
TRBD2	NA	TRBV4-3	TRBJ2-5	TGCGCCAGCAGCCCGGGGGGAGGGAACCAAGAGACCCAGTACTTC	CASSPGGGNQETQYF
TRBD2	NA	TRBV7-2	TRBJ2-3	TGTGCCAGCAGCTTGGGGACTAGCGGGATCACAGATACGCAGTATTTT	CASSLGTSGITDTQYF
TRBD1	NA	TRBV5-1	TRBJ2-7	TGCGCCAGCAGCTCCGGGACAGGTACCTACGAGCAGTACTTC	CASSSGTGTYEQYF
NA	NA	TRBV6-1	TRBJ1-5	TGTGCCAGCAGTGGATATAGGCAGGGTAATCAGCCCCAGCATTTT	CASSGYRQGNQPQHF
TRBD1	NA	TRBV7-2	TRBJ2-7	TGTGCCAGCAGCCCGGGGATAAGACAGGGCTACGAGCAGTACTTC	CASSPGIRQGYEQYF
TRBD1	NA	TRBV4-3	TRBJ2-5	TGCGCCAGCGCCTCGGGACAGGGGGCTTTACGAGAGACCCAGTACTTC	CASASGQGALRETQYF
TRBD1	NA	TRBV7-2	TRBJ2-5	TGTGCCAGCAGCTTAGCGAAGGGACAGGGGGGAGAGACCCAGTACTTC	CASSLAKGQGGETQYF
TRBD2	NA	TRBV4-2	TRBJ2-2	TGTGCCAGCAGCCAAGATGGGGCGAGCGGGGACCCCATTCGGGAGCTGTTTTTT	CASSQDGASGDPIRELFF
TRBD2	NA	TRBV2	TRBJ2-7	TGTGCCTCCACGGTGGGCGGGGGCTCCTACGAGCAGTACTTC	CASTVGGGSYEQYF
TRBD1	few	TRBV6-6	TRBJ1-2	TGTGCCAGCAGTTACTCGAGGACAGGGAATGGCTACACCTTC	CASSYSRTGNGYTF
TRBD1	once	TRBV15	TRBJ2-7	TGTGCCACCAGCAGAGATGGACAGGGAACCTACGAGCAGTGCTTC	CATSRDGQGTYEQCF
NA	NA	TRBV19	TRBJ1-2	TGTGCCAGTAGTACTGAGGGGACATATGGCTACACCTTC	CASSTEGTYGYTF
TRBD2	NA	TRBV4-3	TRBJ2-1	TGCGCCAGCAGCCAAGTCTGGCCTAGCGGGGGGGGTCTCCCGTTCTTC	CASSQVWPSGGGLPFF
NA	once	TRBV30	TRBJ1-5	TGTGCCTGGTCCCAGGGAGGGCGGAGGCAGCCCCAGCATTTT	CAWSQGGRRQPQHF
TRBD1	NA	TRBV20-1	TRBJ2-4	TGCAGTGCAACGGACAGGGGTCAGTACTTC	CSATDRGQYF
NA	NA	TRBV6-1	TRBJ2-3	TGTGCCAGCAGCCAAGAGGATACGCAGTATTTT	CASSQEDTQYF
TRBD2	few	TRBV6-1	TRBJ2-1	TGTGCCAGCCGACTAGCGGGGAAGAATGAGCAGTTCTTC	CASRLAGKNEQFF
TRBD1	NA	TRBV5-1	TRBJ1-1	TGCGCCAGCAGCTTAATGACAGGGACGAACACTGAAGCTTTCTTT	CASSLMTGTNTEAFF
TRBD1	NA	TRBV7-9	TRBJ2-5	TGTGCCAGCAGCCGGGACAGGGGGGAAGAGACCCAGTACTTC	CASSRDRGEETQYF
TRBD2	NA	TRBV11-2	TRBJ2-7	TGTGCCAGCAGCTTAGCGGGGGGGGCTATTCAGTACTTC	CASSLAGGAIQYF
NA	NA	TRBV21-1	TRBJ1-5	TGTGCCAGCAGCAAACCCCGGACTGGGGGCGGCAATCAGCCCCAGCATTTT	CASSKPRTGGGNQPQHF
TRBD2	NA	TRBV5-4	TRBJ2-1	TGTGCCAGCAGCTTGGCGGGGGGGCCCCATGAGCAGTTCTTC	CASSLAGGPHEQFF
TRBD1	NA	TRBV28	TRBJ1-4	TGTGCCATCGGGACAGATAATGAAAAACTGTTTTTT	CAIGTDNEKLFF
NA	NA	TRBV7-2	TRBJ2-6	TGTGCCAGCAGCCCACTTAGCTCTGGGGCCAACGTCCTGACTTTC	CASSPLSSGANVLTF